The entry below describes one T cell receptor beta chain. These data come from a study of technical replicates of blood from a few donors. The assay was immunoSEQ multiplex PCR, and TCRdb's table has in-frame clones only and misses some. The table lists 90,000 to 100,000 clones, about 95% of them singletons. Sequenced sample: T cells isolated from PBMCs. The receptor was isolated from a human donor in good health.

CDR3 DNA: TGTGCCAGCAGCCAGACTAGCGGGATGTATAATGAGCAGTTCTTC. It specifies CASSQTSGMYNEQFF. This sequence joins TRBV7-3 and TRBJ2-1; 11 nucleotides match TRBD2. This CDR3 is 15 amino acids long. CDR1 SGHTA and CDR2 FQGTGA come from the germline V gene. Losses at the gene ends were 5 bases for V and 7 bases for J; bases not matched to a gene: 7.